These 18 T cell receptor beta chains share one sample of origin, sequenced in a study of CD8 T cells in ankylosing spondylitis. TCRdb re-analysed the 5' RACE reads in MiXCR, keeping a single row per CDR3 protein. Here the sample spans about 230,000 distinct CDR3 sequences, 8% to 10% being singletons. Material for sequencing was blood, either unsorted or a sorted T cell fraction (not recorded which). These receptors all stem from a female donor with ankylosing spondylitis or in good health (not recorded which).

This clonotype showed up just a few times. The chain couples TRBV30 to TRBJ2-6; D is ambiguous. Trimming pared 2 bases from V and 0 bases from J, leaving 2 bases between. This CDR3 comprises 13 residues. Germline CDR1 and CDR2: GTSNPN and SVGIG (reference sequence). CDR3 sequence (DNA): TGTGCCTGGAGTACCTCTGGGGCCAACGTCCTGACTTTC. This encodes CAWSTSGANVLTF.

This clonotype was counted many times. V usage is TRBV29-1 and J usage is TRBJ2-1, with a weak D call TRBD1 (6 bases). Per germline, CDR1 SQVTM and CDR2 ANQGSEA. CDR3 size: 15 residues. The V and J ends lost 2 bases and 6 bases respectively, with 17 bases between them. The chain's CDR3 is CSVEPQQGLGNEQFF. CDR3 DNA sequence: TGCAGCGTTGAACCCCAGCAGGGGCTAGGCAATGAGCAGTTCTTC.

Turning to this clonotype: The junction does not match germline at one end; this may be a read error. The chain recombines TRBV20-1 with TRBJ1-5; 8 bases fit TRBD1. Per germline, CDR1 DFQATT and CDR2 SNEGSKA (reference sequence). The CDR3 is made up of 18 amino acids. The CDR3 sequence: CSAREGRGRLNSNRPQHF. CDR3 in DNA: TGCAGTGCTAGAGAGGGCAGGGGGCGACTAAATAGCAATCGGCCCCAGCATTTT.

This chain connects TRBV4-2 to TRBJ1-6; a weak D match, TRBD1 (5 bases). The CDR3 length is 13 residues. V was cut by 0 bases and J by 9 bases, with 6 bases left in between. CDR1 is LGHNA and CDR2 is YNFKEQ in the germline V gene. For the CDR3, the DNA is TGTGCCAGCAGCCAAGAGAGGGGTTCACCCCTCCACTTT. It encodes CASSQERGSPLHF.

This clonotype was observed at least ten times. The chain uses TRBV2 and TRBJ2-1, with 9 bases lining up with TRBD2. Germline V gene lookup returns CDR1 SNHLY and CDR2 FYNNEI. The CDR3 has 17 residues. Germline trimming cut 3 bases from V and 2 bases from J; bases unmatched to any gene: 8. In DNA, the CDR3 is TGTGCCAGCAGTGAGGCGGCTAGCGGGGAGCCCTACAATGAGCAGTTCTTC. It specifies CASSEAASGEPYNEQFF.

Points on this clonotype: Just one base apart from a much larger clone, this may be a read error. The V call is TRBV18, the J call TRBJ2-1; the match to TRBD2 covers 8 bases. This CDR3 has 19 amino acids. The V segment lost 5 bases and the J segment 0 bases; nucleotides outside the gene matches: 15. Germline CDR1 KGHSH, CDR2 LQKENI. In DNA, the CDR3 is TGTGCCAGCTCATCGGTTCTGTTAAGCGGGAGCCCCTCCTACAATGAGCAGTTCTTC. This translates into CASSSVLLSGSPSYNEQFF.

This chain connects TRBV7-9 to TRBJ1-1; D possibly corresponds to TRBD1 (5 bases). The ends were cut back, 3 bases at V and 11 bases at J, with 13 bases in the middle. The CDR3 sequence is 12 residues long. Germline CDR1 and CDR2: SEHNR and FQNEAQ (reference sequence). The chain's CDR3 is CASSFQPTGAFF. CDR3 sequence (DNA): TGTGCCAGCAGCTTCCAGCCAACAGGCGCTTTCTTT.

This clonotype was counted ten times or more. The V and J genes are TRBV3-1 and TRBJ2-3; no clear D gene. Germline-derived CDR1 and CDR2 are LGHDT and YNNKEL (reference sequence). Trimming removed 4 bases from V and 6 bases from J, with 8 bases in between. The CDR3 runs to 12 residues. DNA of the CDR3: TGTGCCAGCAGCCCCCGAAGGGATACGCAGTATTTT. Residues: CASSPRRDTQYF.

This clonotype has more than one count but fewer than ten. The V and J genes are TRBV30 and TRBJ1-1; no firm D call. The V end lost 3 bases, the J end lost 0 bases, and 5 bases lay between the germline ends. The CDR3 runs to 12 residues. Per germline, CDR1 GTSNPN and CDR2 SVGIG (reference sequence). The CDR3 coding sequence is TGTGCCTGGAGACCCTTGAACACTGAAGCTTTCTTT. Translating it yields CAWRPLNTEAFF.

This clonotype was counted a few times. This sequence joins TRBV4-3 and TRBJ2-3; the D gene is possibly TRBD2 (6 bases). Germline V gene sequence: CDR1 LGHNA, CDR2 YSLEER. The length of the CDR3 is 17 residues. Trimming took 3 bases from V and 0 from J, leaving 16 bases between them. The DNA of the CDR3 is TGCGCCAGCAGCCAGGGGGGAGGCGGGTCCAGCACAGATACGCAGTATTTT. This encodes CASSQGGGGSSTDTQYF.

This clonotype showed up many times. This rearrangement joins TRBV24-1 to TRBJ2-1; 7 nucleotides agree with TRBD2. V dropped 8 bases and J dropped 8; count of bases not matched to a gene: 14. Per the germline V gene, CDR1 is KGHDR and CDR2 is SFDVKD. The CDR3 is 15 amino acids. The CDR3 here is CATKGASGESDEQFF. The CDR3 nucleotides read TGTGCCACCAAAGGAGCCAGCGGGGAGAGCGATGAGCAGTTCTTC.

This clonotype has at least ten counts. The J gene is TRBJ2-1, the V gene TRBV24-1, with 12 bases lining up with TRBD2. This CDR3 has 16 amino acids. V was clipped by 3 bases and J by 7 bases; unmatched bases: 6. Germline V lookup: CDR1 KGHDR, CDR2 SFDVKD. The CDR3 DNA follows: TGTGCCACCAGTGATCCTGGACTAGCGGGAACAAATGAGCAGTTCTTC. This translates into CATSDPGLAGTNEQFF.

There are many counts of this clonotype. The gene calls are TRBV30 and TRBJ1-1, with TRBD1 matching over 7 bases. V lost 3 bases, J lost 10 bases, and 35 bases stayed unmatched. This CDR3 is 21 amino acids long. Germline CDR1 reads GTSNPN; CDR2 reads SVGIG (reference sequence). CDR3 protein: CAWSPREFETGSRQLTVRAFF. CDR3 nucleotides: TGTGCCTGGAGCCCTAGGGAGTTCGAGACAGGGTCGAGACAGTTGACAGTACGAGCTTTCTTT.

Concerning this clonotype itself: One base away lies a much larger clone, so this may be a sequencing read error. V is TRBV6-1 and J is TRBJ2-6; perhaps TRBD2 as D (6 bases). The V gene's germline CDR1 is MNHNS and CDR2 SASEGT. The CDR3 loop spans 14 amino acids. The V and J ends lost 6 bases and 0 bases respectively, with 6 bases between them. The CDR3 reads CASRTSSGANVLTF. CDR3 nucleotide sequence: TGTGCCAGCAGGACTAGCTCTGGGGCCAACGTCCTGACTTTC.

This clonotype has ten or more counts. The gene calls are TRBV12-3 or TRBV12-4 and TRBJ2-5; weak D call: TRBD2 (6 bases). Trimming left V 6 bases short and J 2 bases short, with 19 bases between. This CDR3 comprises 16 residues. The CDR3 sequence is CASSNTLRGLQETQYF. The CDR3 bases are TGTGCCAGCAGCAATACCTTACGGGGGTTGCAAGAGACCCAGTACTTC.

This rearrangement joins TRBV7-2 to TRBJ2-7, with TRBD1 matching 9 bases. V lost 5 bases, J lost 3 bases, and 8 bases stayed unmatched. This CDR3 has 15 amino acids. Germline CDR1 reads SGHTA; CDR2 reads FQGNSA. CDR3 in amino acids: CASSTTGGQLYEQYF. For the CDR3, the DNA is TGTGCCAGCAGCACGACAGGGGGTCAGCTCTACGAGCAGTACTTC. Full variable domain (remainder filled in from reference TRBV7-2 and TRBJ2-7): GAGVSQSPSNKVTEKGKDVELRCDPISGHTALYWYRQSLGQGLEFLIYFQGNSAPDKSGLPSDRFSAERTGGSVSTLTIQRTQQEDSAVYLCASSTTGGQLYEQYFGPGTRLTVT.

This clonotype was counted many times. The chain recombines TRBV5-1 with TRBJ1-2; TRBD1 matches 10 bases. V lost 1 base and J lost 8; bases outside the gene matches: 23. From germline, CDR1 is SGHRS and CDR2 YFSETQ. The CDR3 has 20 residues. CDR3 in DNA: TGCGCCAGCAGCTTGTGGAGACAGGGGGCGAGGGAATCCCCGAGGGACGGCTACACCTTC. This translates into CASSLWRQGARESPRDGYTF.

This clonotype was found a few times. At one end, the junction sequence differs from germline, possibly due to a read error. V and J are TRBV9 and TRBJ1-1, with D unresolved. The germline gives CDR1 SGDLS, CDR2 YYNGEE. The CDR3 contains 12 residues. In DNA form, the CDR3 reads TGTGTCAGCAGTGAGGGGAACACTGAAGCTTTCTTT. It specifies CVSSEGNTEAFF.